This T cell receptor beta chain is from a study of CD8 T cells in ankylosing spondylitis. Study-level points and caveats: Typical of ankylosing spondylitis blood, it appeared, was a TCR beta motif of 7 or 8 highly homologous variants.

TCRdb re-analysed the 5' RACE reads in MiXCR, keeping a single row per CDR3 protein. Of a few hundred thousand distinct CDR3 sequences listed, roughly 10% are singletons. Trimming stripped 2 bases from V and 2 bases from J, with 7 bases between. The CDR3 runs to 12 residues. Germline assignment: CDR1 DFQATT and CDR2 SNEGSKA (reference sequence). This clonotype showed up many times. Antigen: not known. The TCR sequence derives from a female donor with ankylosing spondylitis or in good health (not recorded which). The chain uses TRBV20-1 and TRBJ2-7, with D tentatively TRBD1 (5 bases). The material sequenced was blood, either unsorted or a sorted T cell fraction (not recorded which). CDR3 residues: CSARQGAYEQYF. In DNA form, the CDR3 reads TGCAGTGCTAGACAGGGCGCCTACGAGCAGTACTTC.